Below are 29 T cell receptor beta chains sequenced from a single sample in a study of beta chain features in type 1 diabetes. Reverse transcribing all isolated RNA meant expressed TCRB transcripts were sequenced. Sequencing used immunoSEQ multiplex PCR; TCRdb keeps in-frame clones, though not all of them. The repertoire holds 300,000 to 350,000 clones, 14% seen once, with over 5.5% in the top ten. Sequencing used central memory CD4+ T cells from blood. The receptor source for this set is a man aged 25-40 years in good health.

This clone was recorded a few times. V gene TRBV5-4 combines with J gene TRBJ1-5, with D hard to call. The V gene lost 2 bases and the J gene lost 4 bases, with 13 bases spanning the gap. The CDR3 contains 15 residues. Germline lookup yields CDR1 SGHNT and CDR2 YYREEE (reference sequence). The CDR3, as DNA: TGTGCCAGCAGCTTAGGTTCATTCGGGAATCAGCCCCAGCATTTT. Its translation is CASSLGSFGNQPQHF.

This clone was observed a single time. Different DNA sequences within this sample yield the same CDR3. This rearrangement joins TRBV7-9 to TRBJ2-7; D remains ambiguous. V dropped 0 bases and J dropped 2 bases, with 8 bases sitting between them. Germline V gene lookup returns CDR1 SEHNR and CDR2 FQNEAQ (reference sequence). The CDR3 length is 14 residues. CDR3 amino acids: CASSLAGGAYEQYF. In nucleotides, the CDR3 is TGTGCCAGCAGCTTAGCAGGTGGGGCCTACGAGCAGTACTTC.

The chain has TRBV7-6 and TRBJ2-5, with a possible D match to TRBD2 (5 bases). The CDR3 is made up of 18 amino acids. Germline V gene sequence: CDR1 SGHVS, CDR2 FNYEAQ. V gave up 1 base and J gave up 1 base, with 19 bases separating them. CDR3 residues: CASSLGWTDPNRQETQYF. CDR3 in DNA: TGTGCCAGCAGCTTAGGTTGGACTGACCCAAACCGCCAAGAGACCCAGTACTTC.

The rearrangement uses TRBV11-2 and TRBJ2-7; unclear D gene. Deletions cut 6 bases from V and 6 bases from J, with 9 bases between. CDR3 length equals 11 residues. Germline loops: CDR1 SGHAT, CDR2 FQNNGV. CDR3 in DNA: TGTGCCAGCAGGGGGTTTGGCGAGCAGTACTTC. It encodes CASRGFGEQYF.

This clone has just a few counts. CDR3 loop: CASSSTGAEEPQHF. DNA of the CDR3: TGTGCCAGCAGCTCTACGGGGGCCGAGGAGCCCCAGCATTTT. This chain joins TRBV5-5 and TRBJ1-5; D might be TRBD1 (6 bases). Trimming pared 3 bases from V and 8 bases from J, leaving 15 bases between. The germline CDR1 and CDR2 sequences are SGHKS and YYEKEE (reference sequence). CDR3 length equals 14 residues.

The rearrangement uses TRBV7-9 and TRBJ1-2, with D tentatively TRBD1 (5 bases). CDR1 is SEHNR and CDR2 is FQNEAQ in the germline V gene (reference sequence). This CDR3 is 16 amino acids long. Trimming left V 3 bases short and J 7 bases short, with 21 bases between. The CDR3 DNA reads TGTGCCAGCAGCTTCGGGACCGCAAGCCAGGGTCCTGGCTACACCTTC. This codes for CASSFGTASQGPGYTF. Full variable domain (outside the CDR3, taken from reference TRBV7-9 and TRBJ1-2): DTGVSQNPRHKITKRGQNVTFRCDPISEHNRLYWYRQTLGQGPEFLTYFQNEAQLEKSRLLSDRFSAERPKGSFSTLEIQRTEQGDSAMYLCASSFGTASQGPGYTFGSGTRLTVV.

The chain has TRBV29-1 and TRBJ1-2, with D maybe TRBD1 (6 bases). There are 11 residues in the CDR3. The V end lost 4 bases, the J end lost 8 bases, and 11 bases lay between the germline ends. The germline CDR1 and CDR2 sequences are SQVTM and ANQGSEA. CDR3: CSVVSGDGYTF. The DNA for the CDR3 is TGCAGCGTTGTCTCAGGGGACGGCTACACCTTC. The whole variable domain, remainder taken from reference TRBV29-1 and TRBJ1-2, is SAVISQKPSRDICQRGTSLTIQCQVDSQVTMMFWYRQQPGQSLTLIATANQGSEATYESGFVIDKFPISRPNLTFSTLTVSNMSPEDSSIYLCSVVSGDGYTFGSGTRLTVV.

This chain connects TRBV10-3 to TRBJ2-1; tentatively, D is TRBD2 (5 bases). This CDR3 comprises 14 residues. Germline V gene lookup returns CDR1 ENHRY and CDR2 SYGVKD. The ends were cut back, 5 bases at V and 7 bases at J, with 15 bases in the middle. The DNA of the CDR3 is TGTGCCATCAGTAGGATCGGCGGGTCAAATGAGCAGTTCTTC. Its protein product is CAISRIGGSNEQFF.

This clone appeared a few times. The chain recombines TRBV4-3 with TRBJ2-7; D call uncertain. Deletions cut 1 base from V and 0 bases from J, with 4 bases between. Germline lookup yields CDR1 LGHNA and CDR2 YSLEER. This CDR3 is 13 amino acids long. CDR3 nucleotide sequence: TGCGCCAGCAGCCAAGCGATCTCCTACGAGCAGTACTTC. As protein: CASSQAISYEQYF.

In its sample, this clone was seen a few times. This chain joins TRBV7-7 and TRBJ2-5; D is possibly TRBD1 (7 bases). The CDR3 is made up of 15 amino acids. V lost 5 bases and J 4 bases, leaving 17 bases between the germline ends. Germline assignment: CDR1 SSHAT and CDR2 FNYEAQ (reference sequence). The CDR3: CASSTSGQEGETQYF. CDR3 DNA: TGTGCCAGCAGCACATCAGGACAGGAGGGAGAGACCCAGTACTTC.

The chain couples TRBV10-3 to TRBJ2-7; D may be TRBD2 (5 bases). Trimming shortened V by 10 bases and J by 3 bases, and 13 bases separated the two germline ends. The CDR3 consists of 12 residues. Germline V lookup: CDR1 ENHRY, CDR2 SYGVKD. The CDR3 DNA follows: TGTGCCAGCAGCGGCCTATACTACGAGCAGTACGTC. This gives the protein CASSGLYYEQYV.

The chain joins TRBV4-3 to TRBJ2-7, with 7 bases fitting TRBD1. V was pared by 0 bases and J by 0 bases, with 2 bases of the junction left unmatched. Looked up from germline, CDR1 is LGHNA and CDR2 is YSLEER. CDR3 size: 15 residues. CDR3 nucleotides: TGCGCCAGCAGCCAAGACAGGGGGTCCTCCTACGAGCAGTACTTC. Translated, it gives CASSQDRGSSYEQYF.

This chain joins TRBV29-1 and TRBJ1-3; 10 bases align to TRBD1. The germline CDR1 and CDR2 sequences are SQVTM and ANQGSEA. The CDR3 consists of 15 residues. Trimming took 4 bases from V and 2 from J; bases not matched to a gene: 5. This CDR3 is CSVAVDRGPGNTIYF. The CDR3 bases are TGCAGCGTTGCCGTAGACAGGGGGCCTGGAAACACCATATATTTT.

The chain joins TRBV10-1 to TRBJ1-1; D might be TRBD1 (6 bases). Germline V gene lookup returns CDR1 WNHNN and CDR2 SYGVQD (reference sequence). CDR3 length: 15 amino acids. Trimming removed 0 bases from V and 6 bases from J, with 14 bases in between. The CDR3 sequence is CASSESRAPGAEAFF. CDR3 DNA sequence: TGCGCCAGCAGTGAGTCAAGGGCCCCAGGGGCTGAAGCTTTCTTT.

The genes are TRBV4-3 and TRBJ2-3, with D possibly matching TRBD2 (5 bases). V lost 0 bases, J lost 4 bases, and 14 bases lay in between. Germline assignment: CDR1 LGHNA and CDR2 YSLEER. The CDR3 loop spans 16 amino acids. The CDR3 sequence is CASSQESSLFADTQYF. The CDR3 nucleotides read TGCGCCAGCAGCCAAGAGTCTAGCCTTTTTGCAGATACGCAGTATTTT.

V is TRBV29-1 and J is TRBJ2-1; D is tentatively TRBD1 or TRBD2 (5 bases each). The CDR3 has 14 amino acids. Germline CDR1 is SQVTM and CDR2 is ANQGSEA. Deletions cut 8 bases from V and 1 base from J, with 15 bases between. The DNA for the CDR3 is TGCAGCTACGACAGCCCGGGGTCCTACAATGAGCAGTTCTTC. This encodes CSYDSPGSYNEQFF.

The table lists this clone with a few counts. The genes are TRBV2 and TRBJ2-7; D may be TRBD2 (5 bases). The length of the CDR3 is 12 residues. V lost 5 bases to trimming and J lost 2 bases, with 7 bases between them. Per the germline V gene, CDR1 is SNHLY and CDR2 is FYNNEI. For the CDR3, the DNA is TGTGCCAGCAGTTTCGGGGCCTACGAGCAGTACTTC. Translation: CASSFGAYEQYF.

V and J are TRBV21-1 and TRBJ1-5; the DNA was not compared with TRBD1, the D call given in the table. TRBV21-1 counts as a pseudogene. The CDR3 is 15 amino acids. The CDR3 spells CASSATDSANQPQHF. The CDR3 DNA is TGTGCCAGCAGCGCCACGGACAGTGCTAATCAGCCCCAGCATTTT.

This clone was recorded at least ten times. The CDR3 protein is CASSTPADTQYF. DNA for the CDR3: TGTGCCAGCAGTACTCCGGCAGATACGCAGTATTTT. The gene calls are TRBV27 and TRBJ2-3; no reliable D call. CDR1 MNHEY and CDR2 SMNVEV come from the germline V gene (reference sequence). The CDR3 runs 12 residues. The ends were cut back, 5 bases at V and 4 bases at J, with 7 bases in the middle.

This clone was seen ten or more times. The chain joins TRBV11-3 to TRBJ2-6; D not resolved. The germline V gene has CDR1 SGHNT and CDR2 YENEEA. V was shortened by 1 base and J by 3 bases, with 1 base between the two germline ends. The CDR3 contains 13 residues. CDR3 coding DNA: TGTGCCAGCAGCTTAGTTGGGGCCAACGTCCTGACTTTC. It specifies CASSLVGANVLTF.

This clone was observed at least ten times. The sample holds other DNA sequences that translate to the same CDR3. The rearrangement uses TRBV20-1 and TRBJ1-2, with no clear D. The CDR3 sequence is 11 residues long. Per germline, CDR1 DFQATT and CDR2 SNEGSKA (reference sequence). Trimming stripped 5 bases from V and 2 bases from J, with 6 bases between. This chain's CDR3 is CSAPQNYGYTF. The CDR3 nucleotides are TGCAGTGCTCCCCAAAACTATGGCTACACCTTC.

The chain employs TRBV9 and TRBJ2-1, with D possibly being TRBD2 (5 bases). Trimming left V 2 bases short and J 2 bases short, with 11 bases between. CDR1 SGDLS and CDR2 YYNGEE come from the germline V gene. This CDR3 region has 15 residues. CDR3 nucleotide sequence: TGTGCCAGCAGCGTTCTAGCAGCTACCTACAATGAGCAGTTCTTC. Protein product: CASSVLAATYNEQFF.

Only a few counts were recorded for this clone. In DNA, the CDR3 is TGTGCCAGCAGTGAAGTAGCGGGGGGGCCAGATACGCAGTATTTT. Amino acids: CASSEVAGGPDTQYF. The rearrangement joins TRBV6-1 to TRBJ2-3; 11 positions match TRBD2. Trimming cost V 1 base and J 4 bases; bases outside gene matches: 1. The germline CDR1 and CDR2 sequences are MNHNS and SASEGT. CDR3 length: 15 amino acids.

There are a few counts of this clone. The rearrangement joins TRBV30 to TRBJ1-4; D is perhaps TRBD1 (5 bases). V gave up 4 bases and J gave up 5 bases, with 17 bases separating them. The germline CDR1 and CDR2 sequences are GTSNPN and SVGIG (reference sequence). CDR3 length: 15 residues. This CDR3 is CAWTELGTQNEKLFF. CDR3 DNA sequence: TGTGCCTGGACGGAACTAGGGACCCAAAATGAAAAACTGTTTTTT.

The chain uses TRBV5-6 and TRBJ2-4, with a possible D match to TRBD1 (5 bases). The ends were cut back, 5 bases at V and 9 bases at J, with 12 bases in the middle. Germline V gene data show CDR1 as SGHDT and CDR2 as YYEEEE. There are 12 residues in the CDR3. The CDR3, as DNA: TGTGCCAGCAGTGAAGGGGCGAGCATTCAGTACTTC. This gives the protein CASSEGASIQYF.

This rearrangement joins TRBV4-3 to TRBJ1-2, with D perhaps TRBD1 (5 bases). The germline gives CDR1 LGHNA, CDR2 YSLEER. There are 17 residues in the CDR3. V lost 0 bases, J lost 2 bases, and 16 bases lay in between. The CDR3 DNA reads TGCGCCAGCAGCCAAGATCCGAGCCAGGGTACAAACTATGGCTACACCTTC. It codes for CASSQDPSQGTNYGYTF.

The CDR3: CASSSSGQKQFF. CDR3 coding DNA: TGTGCCAGCAGTTCATCCGGACAGAAGCAGTTCTTC. The chain couples TRBV27 to TRBJ2-1, with a weak D call TRBD1 (6 bases). This CDR3 has 12 amino acids. CDR1 is MNHEY and CDR2 is SMNVEV in the germline V gene (reference sequence). V lost 4 bases and J 11 bases, leaving 12 bases between the germline ends.

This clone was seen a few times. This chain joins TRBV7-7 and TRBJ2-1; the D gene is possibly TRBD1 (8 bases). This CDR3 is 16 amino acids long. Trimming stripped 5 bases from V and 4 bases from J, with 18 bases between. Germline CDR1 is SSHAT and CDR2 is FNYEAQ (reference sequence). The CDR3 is CASSPGGRTGYNEQFF. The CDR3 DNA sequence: TGTGCCAGCAGCCCGGGAGGCCGGACAGGGTACAATGAGCAGTTCTTC.

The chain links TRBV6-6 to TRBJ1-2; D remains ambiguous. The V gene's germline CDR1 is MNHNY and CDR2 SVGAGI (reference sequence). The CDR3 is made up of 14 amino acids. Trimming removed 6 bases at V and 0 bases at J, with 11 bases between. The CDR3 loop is CASSIRGANYGYTF. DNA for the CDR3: TGTGCCAGCAGCATTCGGGGAGCTAACTATGGCTACACCTTC.